This T cell receptor beta chain stems from a study of cytomegalovirus exposure and HLA in healthy donors (dated by TCRdb to about 2017). Notes on the research overall: An earlier analysis of some 600 of the donors reported approximately 300 Gb of sequence data and 117 million unique TCR beta sequences obtained from around 170 million T cells. Roughly 290 gigabases of sequencing data and around 88 million unique TCR sequences made up an early release that covered several hundred HLA-typed donors. Among the roughly 400 genotyped donors, approximately 82% belonged to the genetic ancestry cluster associated with self-reported Caucasian donors. The study was designed to test whether signatures of past pathogen exposure could be identified by cataloging public T cell receptors. The study used immunosequencing to profile the T cell repertoires of more than 650 subjects and linked those repertoires to cytomegalovirus serostatus. Along with the approximately 650-subject first cohort, a separate validation cohort of 120 different subjects was used. High-throughput TCR immunosequencing, statistical association of individual TCRs with disease status, and machine learning were combined to predict cytomegalovirus infection status. A later analysis re-analyzed previously published TCR beta repertoires from 660 or so donors and added high-resolution HLA genotyping to study TCR occurrence patterns. In the later analysis, no new phenotypic data were used to find candidate immune exposures; instead, reliance was placed on TCR beta sequences and their occurrence across donors. An earlier analysis of several hundred of the donors used high-throughput TCR beta sequencing to judge whether each TCR beta V gene segment behaved as functional or pseudogenic. Donor age, sex, ethnicity and CMV serostatus were collected together with the repertoire data. In a later genetic analysis, genome-wide SNP genotypes for about three fifths of the roughly 670 donors were used, and that subset was treated as a discovery cohort. Every repertoire in the discovery cohort had been generated on one and the same sequencing platform. HLA typing covered class I and class II loci at four-digit resolution. Typing coverage varied by locus: about 620-640 donors for A, B, C, DRB1 and DQB1; 500 to 550 for DQA1; around 570 for DPA1; about 450 for DPB1. About five DR-DQ haplotypes were handled as single units for association and clustering, since linkage in the cohort was strong. Among about 360 genotyped donors of the cohort, an average of around 240,000 unique TCR beta nucleotide sequences were sequenced per donor, roughly 20% of them non-productive.

Library method: the immunoSEQ multiplex PCR assay. For the multiplex PCR, a mixture combining 60 forward primers for TCR Vbeta segments and 13 reverse primers for TCR Jbeta segments was used. A multiplex PCR assay on genomic DNA amplified the CDR3 region of rearranged TCR beta genes. Amplified TCR beta libraries were sequenced as 87-base-pair reads on the Illumina HiSeq System. As for the authors' bioinformatics: A later analysis tallied around 87 million unique TCR beta chains across the 666 repertoires, and roughly 11 million of those chains were shared by two or more donors. A nearest-neighbor algorithm error-corrected the raw reads and collapsed the reads into unique sequences, merging closely related sequences to remove PCR and sequencing errors. V, D and J gene segments were assigned by aligning CDR3 sequences to IMGT reference sequences. For a sequence to be retained, at least a six-nucleotide match to both a V gene segment and a J gene segment was required. Rearrangements were classified as productive when the CDR3 lacked stop codons and remained in frame with V and J, and all other rearrangements were classified as non-productive. CDR3 was defined by IMGT convention, running from the second conserved V-encoded cysteine to the conserved J-encoded phenylalanine. The earlier analysis of approximately 500 of the donors excluded sequences that lacked an unambiguous match to a single V gene segment. An earlier analysis of 500 to 700 of the donors classified V segments as functional when productive rearrangements were above 56.7% and as segregating when the standard deviation between donors was above 5%. A statistical classification framework was built for diagnosing cytomegalovirus status from the catalog of TCR beta chain sequences. V and J gene assignment, in a later analysis, came from comparing TCR nucleotide sequences with IMGT/GENE-DB human TR gene sequences. A later analysis assigned CDR3 sequences and most-parsimonious VDJ recombination scenarios with the TCRdist pipeline. In a later analysis, every TCR beta chain was defined by the combination of its CDR3 amino acid sequence and its V-gene family, and reads without a unique V-gene family were dropped. As a way to deal with suspected cross-contamination and a sequencing artifact, a later analysis dropped 640 or so nucleotide sequences that were highly shared and had low generation probability. A later analysis calculated a clonal expansion index for each public chain from normalized within-repertoire ranks of inferred template counts. In a later analysis, generation probabilities were computed using a VDJ recombination model fitted to out-of-frame rearrangements, and the results were checked against IGoR. In a later analysis, hypergeometric tests were used to score TCR-TCR, TCR-HLA and TCR-CMV co-occurrence, with a repertoire-size bias correction applied to TCR pairs. A later analysis estimated false discovery rates by permuting HLA or CMV assignments 20 times. In a later analysis, co-occurring TCRs were grouped using DBSCAN, with TCRdist sequence similarity added in when clustering inside HLA-allele-positive subsets. Repertoires with fewer than 30,000 or more than 120,000 public chains, plus five repertoires with anomalous nucleotide sharing, were excluded from co-occurrence clustering. Drawn from immuneACCESS, this table holds only the in-frame rearrangements with V and J called that TCRdb kept. Clones are partly lost; checked studies trace under half to an unresolved V gene and leave the rest unexplained. The V and J calls and clone size are taken from that table; D and trimming were inferred from the DNA. Counted in this sample were 250,000 to 350,000 clones; roughly 88% of them appeared once. Approximately 4.3% of the sample comes from the top ten.

Study-wide conclusions, independent of this receptor: While some public TCRs were present in many individuals, most TCR sequences turned up only very rarely across donors. Compared with equally common non-associated chains, HLA-associated TCR beta chains in a later analysis were more clonally expanded and had lower generation probabilities. A further reported finding was that TCR beta sequences accurately predicted the HLA-A and HLA-B alleles for most subjects in the first cohort. Several of the top co-occurrence clusters appeared to be linked to parvovirus B19, influenza, CMV and Epstein-Barr virus, according to a later analysis. Compared with the approximately 700-donor mean, donors in an Asian-associated ancestry cluster had fewer N-insertions in productive TCRs, according to a later genetic analysis. A later analysis associated approximately 17,000 TCR beta sequences with specific HLA alleles at a false discovery rate of 0.05. Only TCR beta chains were sequenced in this cohort, and the absence of alpha or paired-chain data limited detectable features. Cytomegalovirus status was reported to be diagnosed by the classifier with high specificity and sensitivity in both the original and validation cohorts. An association between a missense DCLRE1C variant and V-gene and J-gene trimming of TCR beta chains was found in a later genetic analysis and replicated in an independent cohort. Most CMV-associated TCR beta chains appeared to be HLA-restricted in a later analysis, and the HLA associations seemed to be driven largely by CMV exposure. Around 16 rarely observed V segments, including chromosome 9 orphons, were excluded from the earlier analysis of some 590 of the donors because counts were too low. In an earlier analysis of approximately 600 of the donors, most TCR beta V segments were observed in productive rearrangements about 87% or about 30% of the time, broadly matching IMGT annotations. Some IMGT-functional V segments, including TRBV6-2 and TRBV6-3, could not be told apart with the 87-base-pair reads, so those segments were excluded. In a later analysis, TCR association rates were found to vary across HLA loci, with the most associated TCRs seen for DRB1 alleles and the fewest for HLA-C alleles. Correlated functional status among segregating V segments might reflect linkage disequilibrium, but an unknown experimental factor could not be ruled out. A group of highly shared sequence variants was considered likely to be a technical artifact of the sequencing pipeline. Because HLA typing was missing for some donors at each locus, association tests included only the typed subset. CMV serostatus was the only immune exposure information available for the cohort. When HLA alleles, especially DR and DQ, strongly co-occurred, attributing TCR associations to individual alleles was difficult. The presence/absence analyses assumed that sequencing depth was roughly uniform across donors, and that assumption may not be true. The authors suggested that the approach could potentially be generalized to other disease states and immunological phenotypes. A few of the identified cytomegalovirus-associated TCR beta chains were confirmed in vitro to be specific for cytomegalovirus antigens. In the study, roughly 160 TCR beta chains were listed as associated with cytomegalovirus.

On this clone: Its antigen is not yet known. Base qualities are missing; no much larger clone stands one base away.

In total, around 600 healthy bone marrow donors made up the cohort. Cohort members were all nominally healthy when sampled, although unrecorded immune exposures were likely present. The donor tested CMV seropositive, placing the donor among the roughly 300 seropositive members of the cohort. A peripheral blood sample was provided by each donor, and peripheral blood mononuclear cells were used for TCR beta sequencing. Genomic DNA was extracted from the blood cell samples with the Qiagen DNeasy Blood Extraction Kit. Spanning cysteine to phenylalanine, the CDR3 consists of 15 amino acids. Only the CDR3 part of the read is kept: 45 bases, read in frame from the first base. CDR1 and CDR2, looked up from the germline V gene (reference sequence), are LNHDA and SQIVND. The junction shows trimming of 2 bases on V and 2 bases on J, plus 13 bases between the germline ends.

This receptor was obtained from a man aged 40-49 years in good health and CMV-seropositive. The chain employs TRBV19 and TRBJ2-7, and the D gene may be TRBD2, 5 bases matching. The sample taken for sequencing was PBMCs. The DNA sequence follows: TGTGCCAGTAGTATAAGAGCGGAGCAGGCCTACGAGCAGTACTTC. This translates into CASSIRAEQAYEQYF.